Presented here are 22 T cell receptor beta chains from one specimen sequenced in a study of esophageal squamous cell carcinoma under preoperative chemotherapy. Time point given: before preoperative PTX-NDP chemotherapy. MiXCR, run by TCRdb on the PCR reads, gives a single entry per CDR3 protein. The sample has around 15,000 distinct CDR3 sequences, about three fifths seen once. Sample acquisition took place from a patient given preoperative chemotherapy. Source of these receptors: a human donor with esophageal squamous cell carcinoma. The donor label of this sample is uncertain.

This clonotype was observed a single time. This sequence joins TRBV6-2 or TRBV6-3 and TRBJ1-1, with D maybe TRBD1 (6 bases). CDR3 length: 18 amino acids. Deletions cut 2 bases from V and 2 bases from J, with 21 bases between. Germline assignment: CDR1 MNHEY and CDR2 SVGEGT. For the CDR3, the DNA is TGTGCCAGCAGTTACCAACGTCTCGGGCCAGGGGACAACACTGAAGCTTTCTTT. This gives the protein CASSYQRLGPGDNTEAFF.

As regards this clonotype: The conserved phenylalanine or tryptophan normally closing the CDR3 is absent here, so this likely arose from a read error. The CDR3 reads CASASGGDTDTQYS. CDR3 bases: TGTGCCAGCGCTAGCGGGGGGGACACAGATACCCAGTATTCG. The chain combines TRBV6-1 with TRBJ2-3; 12 bases align to TRBD2. Germline loops: CDR1 MNHNS, CDR2 SASEGT. The CDR3 runs 14 residues.

The chain has TRBV10-3 and TRBJ2-3; TRBD1 matches 7 bases. The J call may be faulty, since TRBJ2-7 better matches the DNA end. CDR1 and CDR2 (germline): ENHRY, SYGVKD. The CDR3 is made up of 14 amino acids. This chain's CDR3 is CAGRRGMGEETQYF. The CDR3 bases are TGTGCGGGGCGCAGGGGGATGGGCGAAGAGACGCAGTACTTC.

The gene calls are TRBV7-3 and TRBJ2-1; either TRBD1 or TRBD2 may fit D (5 bases each). The CDR3 covers 16 residues. CDR1 SGHTA and CDR2 FQGTGA come from the germline V gene. Trimming removed 1 base at V and 7 bases at J, with 17 bases between. CDR3 bases: TGTGCCAGCAGCTTAATGGGGGTAGCAGGTTGGAATGAGCAGTTCTTC. Translating it yields CASSLMGVAGWNEQFF.

Comment on this clonotype: The junction departs from germline at one end; a sequencing error may be responsible. This rearrangement joins TRBV6-1 to TRBJ2-3; the D gene is possibly TRBD1 (7 bases). The CDR3 length is 15 residues. Germline V gene sequence: CDR1 MNHNS, CDR2 SASEGT. Here the CDR3 reads CARSDAWGGTETQYF. The DNA of the CDR3 is TGTGCCAGGAGTGATGCGTGGGGCGGGACAGAGACGCAGTATTTT.

The chain couples TRBV6-1 to TRBJ2-3, with 7 nucleotides matching TRBD1. The J call may be in error: the DNA end matches TRBJ2-7 better. Germline V gives CDR1 MNHNS, CDR2 SASEGT. The CDR3 is 14 residues long. The CDR3 reads CASNPTGAGNTQYF. The CDR3 region has the DNA TGTGCCAGCAACCCCACAGGGGCCGGGAATACGCAGTACTTC.

This clonotype has more than one count but fewer than ten. The gene calls are TRBV27 and TRBJ2-5; 7 bases map to TRBD1. The CDR3 extends over 15 amino acids. Germline V gives CDR1 MNHEY, CDR2 SMNVEV (reference sequence). The trim removed 5 bases at V and 2 bases at J, leaving 8 bases unmatched. The CDR3 spells CASSPRAGGQETQYF. The CDR3 coding sequence is TGTGCCAGCAGTCCACGAGCAGGGGGTCAAGAGACCCAGTACTTC.

This chain links TRBV12-3 or TRBV12-4 with TRBJ2-1; weak D call: TRBD1 (5 bases). The last part of the DNA fits TRBJ2-7 better; the J call may be wrong. The CDR3 contains 15 residues. CDR3 nucleotides: TGTGCCAGCAGTCTAGGGGTCAGCCACGACAATGAGCAGTACTTC. It is translated as CASSLGVSHDNEQYF.

The J gene is TRBJ2-2, the V gene TRBV6-1; TRBD2 might be the D (6 bases). The CDR3 runs to 15 residues. Trimming cost V 5 bases and J 3 bases, with 13 bases left between them. Germline loops: CDR1 MNHNS, CDR2 SASEGT. CDR3 amino acids: CASSKPGVHTGELFF. CDR3 nucleotide sequence: TGTGCCAGCAGTAAACCGGGAGTACACACCGGGGAGCTGTTTTTT.

This rearrangement joins TRBV6-1 to TRBJ2-1; D gene uncertain. Germline CDR1 is MNHNS and CDR2 is SASEGT. V was cut by 6 bases and J by 13 bases, with 19 bases left in between. The CDR3 runs 13 residues. CDR3: CASRRHVQETQFF. Written as DNA, the CDR3 is TGTGCCAGCAGGCGACATGTCCAAGAGACCCAGTTCTTC.

This chain links TRBV6-1 with TRBJ2-1; 8 bases line up with TRBD1. V trimming: 6 bases; J trimming: 4 bases; junction bases outside the gene matches: 8. The CDR3 has 15 amino acids. CDR1 MNHNS and CDR2 SASEGT come from the germline V gene. This chain's CDR3 is CASRPFGQGYNEQFF. The CDR3, as DNA: TGTGCCAGCAGACCCTTCGGACAGGGTTACAATGAGCAGTTCTTC.

This clonotype was seen repeatedly, ten times or more. V gene TRBV6-1 combines with J gene TRBJ1-1; the D is unclear. The V gene's germline CDR1 is MNHNS and CDR2 SASEGT. The CDR3 is made up of 15 amino acids. With 0 bases removed from V and 7 bases from J, the gap between germline ends came to 15 bases. Written as DNA, the CDR3 is TGTGCCAGCAGTGAAGCGCTGGGAGGTAGCGGTGAAGCTTTCTTT. The encoded protein is CASSEALGGSGEAFF.

V is TRBV7-8 and J is TRBJ1-1; 7 bases fit TRBD1. Germline V CDR1 and CDR2: SGHVS, FQNEAQ. Trimming cost V 7 bases and J 4 bases; bases outside gene matches: 12. The CDR3 loop spans 15 amino acids. The CDR3 sequence is CASTLSQGGFTEAFF. DNA for the CDR3: TGTGCCAGCACCCTCAGCCAGGGGGGTTTCACTGAAGCTTTCTTT.

This clonotype has a handful of counts. V and J are TRBV6-6 and TRBJ2-3, with 11 bases matching TRBD2. The CDR3 totals 18 residues. The germline gives CDR1 MNHNY, CDR2 SVGAGI (reference sequence). V shed 0 bases, J shed 1 base, and the junction held 6 bases outside the gene matches. CDR3 DNA: TGTGCCAGCAGTTACTCGTCGACTAGCGGGGAGGGCACAGATACGCAGTATTTT. Translating it yields CASSYSSTSGEGTDTQYF.

The V call is TRBV6-4, the J call TRBJ2-2; tentatively, D is TRBD2 (5 bases). The J call may be faulty, since TRBJ2-3 better matches the DNA end. The length of the CDR3 is 14 residues. Germline V gene data show CDR1 as MRHNA and CDR2 as SNTAGT. CDR3 amino acids: CASKLAVGTGTQYF. In nucleotides, the CDR3 is TGTGCCAGCAAGCTAGCTGTAGGCACCGGTACGCAGTATTTT.

This clonotype was observed a few times. This chain uses TRBV6-1 with TRBJ2-2; the D gene is possibly TRBD2 (6 bases). Between the trimmed V and J ends, which lost 6 bases and 16 bases, there was a span of 24 bases. Germline assignment: CDR1 MNHNS and CDR2 SASEGT. This CDR3 is 14 amino acids long. CDR3 DNA: TGTGCCAGCAGCCTGGGACTCAACACCGGGACGCAGTTTTTT. Translating gives CASSLGLNTGTQFF.

V and J are TRBV6-1 and TRBJ2-1; 9 positions agree with TRBD2. The germline gives CDR1 MNHNS, CDR2 SASEGT. The V segment lost 4 bases and the J segment 8 bases; nucleotides outside the gene matches: 6. The CDR3 spans 14 residues. The CDR3 is CASSGGGRAYEQFF. The DNA of the CDR3 is TGTGCCAGCAGTGGAGGCGGGAGGGCTTATGAGCAGTTCTTC.

V usage is TRBV6-4 and J usage is TRBJ2-1; TRBD2 matches 8 bases. CDR3 length: 19 residues. Germline loops: CDR1 MRHNA, CDR2 SNTAGT. The trim removed 0 bases at V and 4 bases at J, leaving 14 bases unmatched. The CDR3 DNA reads as TGTGCCAGCAGTGACTCGTGCCGGGAGGGCCTCTATCGGTACAATGAGCAGTTCTTC. It codes for CASSDSCREGLYRYNEQFF.

This clonotype was seen many times. The chain couples TRBV7-2 to TRBJ2-2, with TRBD2 matching over 15 bases. This CDR3 is 19 amino acids long. V lost 3 bases to trimming and J lost 5 bases; unmatched junction nucleotides: 10. Germline V gene sequence: CDR1 SGHTA, CDR2 FQGNSA. Written as DNA, the CDR3 is TGTGCCAGCAGCTTCCCGGGACTAGCGGGAGGTCCTAGGACCGGGGAGCTGTTTTTT. This gives the protein CASSFPGLAGGPRTGELFF.

The chain is built from TRBV27 and TRBJ1-2; weak D call: TRBD1 (6 bases). CDR3 length: 15 residues. The V and J ends lost 0 bases and 4 bases respectively, with 12 bases between them. CDR1 and CDR2 (germline): MNHEY, SMNVEV (reference sequence). DNA for the CDR3: TGTGCCAGCAGTTTATCCCCAGGGGTTTCCTATGGCTACACCTTC. Amino acid sequence: CASSLSPGVSYGYTF.

Here the CDR3 reads CASRPGQGTEAFF. The CDR3 region has the DNA TGTGCCAGCAGGCCGGGACAGGGGACTGAAGCTTTCTTT. This chain joins TRBV6-1 and TRBJ1-1, with 10 bases matching TRBD1. The V segment lost 6 bases and the J segment 5 bases; nucleotides outside the gene matches: 3. CDR3 length: 13 amino acids. Germline V CDR1 and CDR2: MNHNS, SASEGT.

The V gene is TRBV6-1, the J gene TRBJ2-2; D gene ambiguous. The CDR3 has 15 amino acids. Germline V gene data show CDR1 as MNHNS and CDR2 as SASEGT. V lost 8 bases to trimming and J lost 0 bases, with 13 bases between them. CDR3 in amino acids: CASCRVSSNTGELFF. The CDR3 DNA is TGTGCCAGCTGCCGTGTCAGCTCGAACACCGGGGAGCTGTTTTTT.